This note documents a single T cell receptor beta chain sequence. Under the authors' procedure: Estimation of nucleated cell counts relied on the amplification of reference gene primers. Using immunoSEQ multiplex PCR, the repertoire was profiled, and TCRdb retains in-frame clones only, with some absent. V, J and clone size were drawn from that table, and D and trimming were deduced from the DNA. The sample consists of under 200,000 clones, approximately 85% of them appearing once. Germline V CDR1 and CDR2: SGHVS, FQNEAQ. J lost 2 bases, V lost 6 bases, and 0 bases had no gene match. CDR3 length equals 13 residues. The data stem from a study of blood T cell repertoires in COVID-19. Study context: The cDNA or gDNA used as material had been derived from T cells, B-cell-depleted T cells, or PBMCs.

This sequence joins TRBV7-8 and TRBJ2-7; 11 bases fit TRBD2. The sequencing input was peripheral blood. The clonotype was recovered from a woman at least 80 years old with acute or convalescent COVID-19. Here the CDR3 reads CASRGLAAYEQYF. CDR3 in DNA: TGTGCCAGCAGGGGACTAGCGGCCTACGAGCAGTACTTC. Filled out from reference TRBV7-8 and TRBJ2-7, the complete variable domain reads GAGVSQSPRYKVAKRGQDVALRCDPISGHVSLFWYQQALGQGPEFLTYFQNEAQLDKSGLPSDRFFAERPEGSVSTLKIQRTQQEDSAVYLCASRGLAAYEQYFGPGTRLTVT.